Shown below are 11 T cell receptor beta chains from a single sample sequenced in a study of blood T cell repertoires in COVID-19. Sequenced by immunoSEQ multiplex PCR; TCRdb stores in-frame clones only, minus some. The sample shows 220,000 or so clones, around 87% of them seen only once. Sample: PBMCs or T cells enriched from blood (not recorded which). The origin of the receptors is a man aged 25 to 40 who had been exposed to COVID-19.

The chain couples TRBV5-6 to TRBJ2-3; D is perhaps TRBD2 (5 bases). The length of the CDR3 is 11 residues. CDR1 is SGHDT, CDR2 YYEEEE, per germline. V gave up 5 bases and J gave up 4 bases, with 5 bases separating them. The CDR3 spells CASRAADTQYF. The CDR3 coding sequence is TGTGCCAGCAGAGCGGCAGATACGCAGTATTTT.

The genes are TRBV9 and TRBJ2-3, with TRBD1 matching 9 bases. The germline CDR1 and CDR2 sequences are SGDLS and YYNGEE. This CDR3 is built from 15 residues. Trimming removed 4 bases from V and 4 bases from J; junction bases left unmatched: 7. CDR3 in amino acids: CASSIGQGQADTQYF. The CDR3, as DNA: TGTGCCAGCAGCATCGGACAGGGGCAGGCAGATACGCAGTATTTT.

This clone appeared a single time. The chain couples TRBV2 to TRBJ2-3; no clear D gene. Germline CDR1 SNHLY, CDR2 FYNNEI. The germline V and J ends were trimmed by 10 bases and 2 bases, with 16 bases remaining between them. This CDR3 has 14 amino acids. For the CDR3, the DNA is TGTGCCAACCCACGCAAAGACAACACAGATACGCAGTATTTT. It translates to CANPRKDNTDTQYF.

This chain uses TRBV27 with TRBJ1-1, with TRBD1 matching 7 bases. V lost 2 bases to trimming and J lost 3 bases; unmatched junction nucleotides: 3. Germline V gene sequence: CDR1 MNHEY, CDR2 SMNVEV (reference sequence). The CDR3 is 14 amino acids. CDR3 sequence: CASSLRQGYTEAFF. The CDR3 bases are TGTGCCAGCAGTTTACGACAGGGCTACACTGAAGCTTTCTTT.

The chain combines TRBV5-1 with TRBJ1-5; D may be TRBD1 (6 bases). This CDR3 has 15 residues. The germline CDR1 and CDR2 sequences are SGHRS and YFSETQ. Trimming took 0 bases from V and 3 from J, leaving 10 bases between them. CDR3 DNA: TGCGCCAGCAGCTTGGCCGGACAGAACAATCAGCCCCAGCATTTT. Encoded protein: CASSLAGQNNQPQHF.

J is TRBJ1-5 and V is TRBV18; 12 bases align to TRBD1. V shed 6 bases, J shed 7 bases, and the junction held 7 bases outside the gene matches. The germline V gene encodes CDR1 KGHSH and CDR2 LQKENI. This CDR3 is built from 15 residues. This CDR3 reads CASSRGQGAEQPQHF. In DNA, the CDR3 is TGTGCCAGCTCGCGGGGACAGGGGGCGGAACAGCCCCAGCATTTT.

V gene TRBV5-1 combines with J gene TRBJ2-3, with a weak D call TRBD1 (5 bases). The CDR3 extends over 13 amino acids. Trimming took off 5 bases at V and 5 bases at J, with 12 bases between the two ends. Germline V gene sequence: CDR1 SGHRS, CDR2 YFSETQ. The CDR3 coding sequence is TGCGCCAGCAGTTGGGGCCCGGGAGATACGCAGTATTTT. This codes for CASSWGPGDTQYF.

The chain joins TRBV5-1 to TRBJ1-4; D not resolved. The CDR3 sequence is 14 residues long. CDR1 is SGHRS, CDR2 YFSETQ, per germline. Trimming cost V 6 bases and J 7 bases, with 16 bases left between them. The CDR3 DNA follows: TGCGCCAGCACCCCCTCTGGGTCGGGTGAAAAACTGTTTTTT. Its translation is CASTPSGSGEKLFF.

The gene calls are TRBV6-2 or TRBV6-3 and TRBJ2-2; possible D gene TRBD1, 6 bases. This CDR3 region has 15 residues. V shed 5 bases and J shed 0 bases, with 10 bases lying between them. CDR1 and CDR2 from the germline V gene are MNHEY and SVGEGT. The CDR3 DNA is TGTGCCAGCAGTACGGACAGAACGAACACCGGGGAGCTGTTTTTT. It specifies CASSTDRTNTGELFF.

J is TRBJ2-2 and V is TRBV5-1, with D uncertain. The CDR3 has 14 amino acids. The V end lost 4 bases, the J end lost 0 bases, and 7 bases lay between the germline ends. The V gene's germline CDR1 is SGHRS and CDR2 YFSETQ. CDR3 sequence reads: CASSVQPNTGELFF. In DNA form, the CDR3 reads TGCGCCAGCAGCGTACAGCCGAACACCGGGGAGCTGTTTTTT.

The J gene is TRBJ1-5, the V gene TRBV15, with TRBD1 matching over 8 bases. CDR3 size: 15 residues. The junction had 7 bases not matched to a gene; V was cut back by 3 bases and J by 6 bases. Germline V gene data show CDR1 as LNHNV and CDR2 as YYDKDF (reference sequence). CDR3 in DNA: TGTGCCACCAGCAGGGACAGGGAACTCGGTCAGCCCCAGCATTTT. This sequence encodes CATSRDRELGQPQHF.